This is a list of T cell receptor beta chains from one sample in a study of OX40 agonist ivuxolimab in advanced cancers. The repertoire was sequenced with immunoSEQ multiplex PCR; TCRdb's copy has only in-frame clones and lacks some. The data hold over 85,000 clones, with 84% observed a single time. Here the sequenced sample was CD4+ or CD8+ T cells sorted from blood, taken in a trial of the OX40 agonist ivuxolimab. The receptor set was obtained from an adult with an advanced solid tumor such as melanoma, head and neck, liver or kidney cancer. CDR3s include the opening cysteine and the closing phenylalanine or tryptophan. D genes are given only for firm matches. Some rows have no size entry. The others give once, few or many, or a class for an expanded clone.

v_call,d_call,j_call,clone_size,cdr3_nt,cdr3_aa
TRBV18,-,TRBJ1-2,-,TGTGCCAGCTCACCGGAGAGGGGCCGGGGCTACACCTTC,CASSPERGRGYTF
TRBV12-5,-,TRBJ1-2,once,TGTGCTAGTGGACAGGGAGGTTCTAACTATGGCTACACCTTC,CASGQGGSNYGYTF
TRBV5-1,-,TRBJ2-3,-,TGCGCCAGCAGCTTCGGGACTGGCCTTAGGAGCACAGATACGCAGTATTTT,CASSFGTGLRSTDTQYF
TRBV10-1,-,TRBJ2-1,-,TGCGCCAGCAGCGAGGACCGATTCAATGAGCAGTTCTTC,CASSEDRFNEQFF
TRBV6-5,-,TRBJ2-2,few,TGTGCCACCCGGACAGCACCCTTGAACACCGGGGAGCTGTTTTTT,CATRTAPLNTGELFF
TRBV7-2,-,TRBJ2-1,-,TGTGCCAGCAGCTTAGTCAGGAGCTCCTACAATGAGCAGTTCTTC,CASSLVRSSYNEQFF
TRBV7-2,TRBD1,TRBJ2-7,-,TGTGCCAGCAGCCGCGACAGGGGGCGCTACGAGCAGTACTTC,CASSRDRGRYEQYF
TRBV19,TRBD1,TRBJ2-1,-,TGTGCCAGTAGCAAAGGGGGCATTGAGCAGTTCTTC,CASSKGGIEQFF
TRBV19,-,TRBJ2-1,-,TGTGCCAGTAGTACCCTTTCTACTAATGAGCAGTTCTTC,CASSTLSTNEQFF
TRBV6-5,-,TRBJ1-2,once,TGTGCCAGCAGTTCAAGGGCCCCCTATGGCTACACCTTC,CASSSRAPYGYTF
TRBV28,-,TRBJ1-2,-,TGTGCCAGCAGTCTCCTCTATGGCTACACCTTC,CASSLLYGYTF
TRBV4-3,-,TRBJ2-2,-,TGCGCCAGCAGCCAAGACCCGGGGGCTTACACCGGGGAGCTGTTTTTT,CASSQDPGAYTGELFF
TRBV29-1,-,TRBJ2-7,-,TGCAGCGTTGAAGATCCGACAGGGAGGTACGAGCAGTACTTC,CSVEDPTGRYEQYF
TRBV5-4,-,TRBJ1-1,few,TGTGCCAGCAGCTTCCCGGGGGCGATGAACACTGAAGCTTTCTTT,CASSFPGAMNTEAFF
TRBV6-1,-,TRBJ1-4,-,TGTGCCAGCAGTGAAGACAGACTAAATGAAAAACTGTTTTTT,CASSEDRLNEKLFF
TRBV2,-,TRBJ2-5,-,TGTGCCAGCAGTGATTTTGGGACCCGTCAAGAGACCCAGTACTTC,CASSDFGTRQETQYF
TRBV7-9,TRBD1,TRBJ1-5,once,TGTGCCAGCAGTCCAGGGGGGGACGGGCCCCAGCATTTT,CASSPGGDGPQHF
TRBV7-2,-,TRBJ1-2,once,TGTGCCAGCAGCGCAGCCGTGGGCATTCTTAACTATGGCTACACCTTC,CASSAAVGILNYGYTF
TRBV19,-,TRBJ2-7,-,TGTGCCAGTAGTAGGGCCTGGGGGGGCAGCATTTACGAGCAGTACTTC,CASSRAWGGSIYEQYF
TRBV7-2,-,TRBJ1-4,-,TGTGCCAGCAGCCGGAGGCAGGGAGGGGAAAAACTGTTTTTT,CASSRRQGGEKLFF
TRBV19,TRBD1,TRBJ2-5,-,TGTGCCAGTAGTACACAGGGGAGCGAGACCCAGTACTTC,CASSTQGSETQYF
TRBV28,-,TRBJ1-5,-,TGTGCCAGCAGTACGCATAGCAATCAGCCCCAGCATTTT,CASSTHSNQPQHF
TRBV4-1,TRBD1,TRBJ2-7,-,TGCGCCAGCAGCCACCAACAGGGGGAAAACTACGAGCAGTACTTC,CASSHQQGENYEQYF
TRBV19,TRBD2,TRBJ2-1,once,TGTGCCAGTAGTATCTCGCCTAGCGGTATCTACAATGAGCAGTTCTTC,CASSISPSGIYNEQFF
TRBV4-1,-,TRBJ1-2,few,TGCGCCAGCAGCCAAACAGGGAACTATGGCTACACCTTC,CASSQTGNYGYTF
TRBV28,TRBD1,TRBJ1-6,once,TGTGCCAGCGCCGGGACAGGGGATAGTTCACCCCTCCACTTT,CASAGTGDSSPLHF
TRBV18,-,TRBJ2-3,-,TGTGCCAGCTCACCATCCGGGGTAACAGATACGCAGTATTTT,CASSPSGVTDTQYF
TRBV4-1,-,TRBJ2-7,-,TGCGCCAGCAGCCAAGTACAGGCCCCCTACGAGCAGTACTTC,CASSQVQAPYEQYF
TRBV5-1,-,TRBJ1-3,few,TGCGCCAGCAGCTTGGGGGTCGGCCAGGGAAACACCATATATTTT,CASSLGVGQGNTIYF
TRBV6-5,-,TRBJ1-4,-,TGTGCCAGCAGGGGGCGAACCGGACCTAATGAAAAACTGTTTTTT,CASRGRTGPNEKLFF
TRBV6-1,-,TRBJ2-7,few,TGTGCCAGCAGTGAGCCCGGGGACTCCTACGAGCAGTACTTC,CASSEPGDSYEQYF
TRBV27,-,TRBJ2-2,-,TGTGCCAGCAGTTTAAGGACTTCCACCGGGGAGCTGTTTTTT,CASSLRTSTGELFF
TRBV6-5,-,TRBJ1-1,-,TGTGCCAGCAGTAATGGAGTGAACACTGAAGCTTTCTTT,CASSNGVNTEAFF
TRBV5-1,-,TRBJ1-4,-,TGCGCCAGCAGCGAAATGGACTTCAGGGTAAATGAAAAACTGTTTTTT,CASSEMDFRVNEKLFF
TRBV28,TRBD1,TRBJ2-1,-,TGTGCCAGCAGTGACATCAGGGGGAATGAGCAGTTCTTC,CASSDIRGNEQFF
TRBV23-1,TRBD1,TRBJ1-4,-,TGCGCCAGCCCGACAGGGAAGAGTGAAAAACTGTTTTTT,CASPTGKSEKLFF
TRBV5-1,-,TRBJ2-2,-,TGCGCCAGCAGCTTGGTCCCCGGCGGGACCGGGGAGCTGTTTTTT,CASSLVPGGTGELFF
TRBV15,TRBD1,TRBJ1-4,-,TGTGCCACCAGCACACACGACAGGGTTGAAAAACTGTTTTTT,CATSTHDRVEKLFF
TRBV30,TRBD1,TRBJ1-3,few,TGTGCCTGGGGACAGGCTGGAAACACCATATATTTT,CAWGQAGNTIYF
TRBV19,-,TRBJ1-1,-,TGTGCCAGTACACCGCATCAGAACACTGAAGCTTTCTTT,CASTPHQNTEAFF
TRBV9,TRBD1,TRBJ2-3,once,TGTGCCAGCAACACGGGCCAGGGGGCAGATACGCAGTATTTT,CASNTGQGADTQYF
TRBV18,TRBD1,TRBJ1-5,once,TGTGCCAGCTCACCCGGGACAGCCCGGGAGGATCAGCCCCAGCATTTT,CASSPGTAREDQPQHF
TRBV2,TRBD2,TRBJ2-4,few,TGTGCCAGCAGTGGGGAGGGATGGGGCGCCAAAAACATTCAGTACTTC,CASSGEGWGAKNIQYF
TRBV5-1,-,TRBJ1-4,-,TGCGCCAGCAGCTTGGCCCAGACAGGAACCAATGAAAAACTGTTTTTT,CASSLAQTGTNEKLFF
TRBV4-1,-,TRBJ2-2,-,TGCGCCAGCAGCCAAGCTAGGGTGGGGACCGGGGAGCTGTTTTTT,CASSQARVGTGELFF
TRBV7-2,-,TRBJ2-5,-,TGTGCCAGCAGCTCACCGAGTTGGGAGACCCAGTACTTC,CASSSPSWETQYF
TRBV7-2,TRBD2,TRBJ2-3,-,TGTGCCAGCGCCGGGGGCGGGGGGCGGATAGATACGCAGTATTTT,CASAGGGGRIDTQYF
TRBV6-5,-,TRBJ2-3,-,TGTGCCAGCTCCACGTCGAAGTTGGGCACAGATACGCAGTATTTT,CASSTSKLGTDTQYF
TRBV19,-,TRBJ1-5,-,TGTGCCAGTAGTACGGCAGGGTTTCAGCCCCAGCATTTT,CASSTAGFQPQHF
TRBV5-6,-,TRBJ1-4,-,TGTGCCAGCAGCTTACAGGGACGCGATGAAAAACTGTTTTTT,CASSLQGRDEKLFF
TRBV7-9,-,TRBJ2-2,-,TGTGCCAGCACCTTCGGGACCGGGGAGCTGTTTTTT,CASTFGTGELFF
TRBV6-5,TRBD1,TRBJ1-6,-,TGTGCCAGCAGTACGGGACAGACGAATTCACCCCTCCACTTT,CASSTGQTNSPLHF
TRBV28,TRBD1,TRBJ1-1,once,TGTGCCAGCAGTGAGGGACAGGGGGCTTCCCTTGTCGGAGCTTTCTTT,CASSEGQGASLVGAFF
TRBV5-1,TRBD1,TRBJ1-4,-,TGCGCCAGCAACAGGGGAGGGCCTAATGAAAAACTGTTTTTT,CASNRGGPNEKLFF
TRBV7-2,-,TRBJ1-1,-,TGTGCCAGCACCCCGAGGGTGACTGAAGCTTTCTTT,CASTPRVTEAFF
TRBV5-1,TRBD1,TRBJ2-1,-,TGCGCCAGCAGCTTGGCTGGACAGGGGGCCAATGAGCAGTTCTTC,CASSLAGQGANEQFF
TRBV19,TRBD1,TRBJ1-5,-,TGTGCCAGTACCTCGACAGGGGAGCATAGCAATCAGCCCCAGCATTTT,CASTSTGEHSNQPQHF